This T cell receptor (beta chain) is drawn from a study of identical twins. The germline V gene has CDR1 SEHNR and CDR2 FQNEAQ (reference sequence). Trimming shortened V by 1 base and J by 5 bases, and 10 bases separated the two germline ends. This CDR3 has 14 residues. Every one of the donors was a healthy Caucasian. With template switching, a universal primer site was added, and the cDNA carried unique molecular identifiers. Each CDR3 protein gets one entry after TCRdb re-called the 5' RACE reads with MiXCR. The data hold some 690,000 distinct CDR3 sequences, with around 20% observed a single time. These records were also assigned to another study, of T cells expressing NK-cell markers. That work states: Sorted CD3+CD56-NKG2C+, CD3+CD56+NKG2C- and CD3+CD56+NKG2C+ T cells were the source of the TCR beta repertoires. As a fraction of CD8+ T cells, dominant NKG2C+ clonotypes reached about 1.0-7.5% in six donors.

The rearrangement links TRBV7-9 to TRBJ2-3; D is unclear. The receptor was derived from a young woman in good health. Sequencing was performed on PBMCs. The CDR3 is CASSLVMQRDTQYF. The CDR3, as DNA: TGTGCCAGCAGCTTAGTTATGCAGCGAGATACGCAGTATTTT.